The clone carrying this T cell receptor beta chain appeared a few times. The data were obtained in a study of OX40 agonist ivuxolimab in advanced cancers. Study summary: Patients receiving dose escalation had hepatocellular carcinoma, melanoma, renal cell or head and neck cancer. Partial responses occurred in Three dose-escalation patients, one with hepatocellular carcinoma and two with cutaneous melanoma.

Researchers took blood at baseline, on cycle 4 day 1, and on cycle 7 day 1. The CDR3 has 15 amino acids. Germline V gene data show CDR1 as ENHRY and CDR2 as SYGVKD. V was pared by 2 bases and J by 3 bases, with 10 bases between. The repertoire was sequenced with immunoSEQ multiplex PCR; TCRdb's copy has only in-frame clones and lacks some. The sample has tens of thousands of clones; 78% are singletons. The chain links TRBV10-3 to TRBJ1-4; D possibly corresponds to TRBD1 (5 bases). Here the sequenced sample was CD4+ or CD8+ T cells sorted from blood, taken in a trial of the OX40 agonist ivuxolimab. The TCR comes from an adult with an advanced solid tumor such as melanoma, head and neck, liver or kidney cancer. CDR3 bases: TGTGCCATCAGTGAGGGGTGGGGACCTAATGAAAAACTGTTTTTT. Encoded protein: CAISEGWGPNEKLFF.